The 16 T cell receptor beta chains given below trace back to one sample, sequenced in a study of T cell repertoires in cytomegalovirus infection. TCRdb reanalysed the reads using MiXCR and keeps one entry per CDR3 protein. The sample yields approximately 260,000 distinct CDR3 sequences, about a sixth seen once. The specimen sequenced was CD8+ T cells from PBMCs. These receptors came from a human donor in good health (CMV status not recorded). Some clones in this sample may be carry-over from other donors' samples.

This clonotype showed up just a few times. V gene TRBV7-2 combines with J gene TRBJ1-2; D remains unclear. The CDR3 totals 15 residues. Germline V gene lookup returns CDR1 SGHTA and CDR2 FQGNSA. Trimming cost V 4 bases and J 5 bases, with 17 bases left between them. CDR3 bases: TGTGCCAGCAGCTCGATAAAAGACTTACGATATGGCTACACCTTC. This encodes CASSSIKDLRYGYTF.

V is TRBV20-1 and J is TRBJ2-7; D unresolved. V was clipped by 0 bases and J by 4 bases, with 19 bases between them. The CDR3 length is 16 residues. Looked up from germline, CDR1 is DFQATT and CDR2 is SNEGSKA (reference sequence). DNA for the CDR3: TGCAGTGCTAGAGATTCGGCAGCTCTCTTATCATACGAGCAGTACTTC. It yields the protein CSARDSAALLSYEQYF.

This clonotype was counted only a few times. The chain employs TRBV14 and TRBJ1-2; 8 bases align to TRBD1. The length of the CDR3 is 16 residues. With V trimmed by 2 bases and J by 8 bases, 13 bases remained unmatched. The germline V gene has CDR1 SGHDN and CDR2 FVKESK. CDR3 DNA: TGTGCCAGCAGCCAACTCGGACAGGGCGTTGGGTGGGGCTACACCTTC. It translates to CASSQLGQGVGWGYTF.

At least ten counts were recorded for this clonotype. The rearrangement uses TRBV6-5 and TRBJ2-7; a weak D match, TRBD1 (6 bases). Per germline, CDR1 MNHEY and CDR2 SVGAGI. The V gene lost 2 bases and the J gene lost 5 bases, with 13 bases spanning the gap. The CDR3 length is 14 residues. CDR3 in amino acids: CASSYGTPGDEQYF. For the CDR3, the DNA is TGTGCCAGCAGTTACGGGACACCCGGGGACGAGCAGTACTTC.

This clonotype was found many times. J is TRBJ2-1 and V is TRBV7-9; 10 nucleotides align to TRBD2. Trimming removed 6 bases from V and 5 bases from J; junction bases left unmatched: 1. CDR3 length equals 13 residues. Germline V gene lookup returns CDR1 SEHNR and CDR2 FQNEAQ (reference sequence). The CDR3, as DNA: TGTGCCAGCAGGAGCGGGGGGGACAATGAGCAGTTCTTC. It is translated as CASRSGGDNEQFF. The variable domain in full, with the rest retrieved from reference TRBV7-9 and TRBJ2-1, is DTGVSQNPRHKITKRGQNVTFRCDPISEHNRLYWYRQTLGQGPEFLTYFQNEAQLEKSRLLSDRFSAERPKGSFSTLEIQRTEQGDSAMYLCASRSGGDNEQFFGPGTRLTVL.

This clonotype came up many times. The CDR3 nucleotides read TGTGCCAGCAGCTTAGACGAGAACCTTGTTTTCCAAAGCGGGGGGGCTATGGATGAGCAGTTCTTC. Translated: CASSLDENLVFQSGGAMDEQFF. The chain joins TRBV7-8 to TRBJ2-1, with 10 bases lining up with TRBD2. CDR3 length: 22 amino acids. Germline lookup yields CDR1 SGHVS and CDR2 FQNEAQ. V lost 1 base to trimming and J lost 8 bases; unmatched junction nucleotides: 26.

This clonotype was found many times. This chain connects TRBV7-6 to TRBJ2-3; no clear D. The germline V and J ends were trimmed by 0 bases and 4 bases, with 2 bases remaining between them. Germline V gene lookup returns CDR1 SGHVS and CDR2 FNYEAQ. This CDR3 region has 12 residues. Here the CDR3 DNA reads TGTGCCAGCAGCTTAGCGGCAGATACGCAGTATTTT. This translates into CASSLAADTQYF.

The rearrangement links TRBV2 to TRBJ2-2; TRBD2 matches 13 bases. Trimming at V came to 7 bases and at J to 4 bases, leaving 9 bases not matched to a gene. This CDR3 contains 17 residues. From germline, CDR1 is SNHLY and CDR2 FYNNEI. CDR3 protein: CASTRTSGGRLTGELFF. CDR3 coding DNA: TGTGCCAGCACCCGGACTAGCGGGGGAAGACTCACCGGGGAGCTGTTTTTT.

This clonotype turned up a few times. In nucleotides, the CDR3 is TGTGCCAGCAGCCAAGGGTCAAATAGCAATCAGCCCCAGCATTTT. It is translated as CASSQGSNSNQPQHF. The chain carries TRBV4-2 and TRBJ1-5, with unresolved D. Trimming removed 1 base from V and 0 bases from J, with 7 bases in between. The CDR3 has 15 amino acids. Germline V CDR1 and CDR2: LGHNA, YNFKEQ.

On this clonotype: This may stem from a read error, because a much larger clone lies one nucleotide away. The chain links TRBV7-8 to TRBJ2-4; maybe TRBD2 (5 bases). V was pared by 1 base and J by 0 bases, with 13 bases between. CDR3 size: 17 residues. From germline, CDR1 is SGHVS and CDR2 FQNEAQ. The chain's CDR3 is CASSLGWETVAKNIQYF. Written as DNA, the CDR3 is TGTGCCAGCAGCTTAGGATGGGAGACTGTAGCCAAAAACATTCAGTACTTC.

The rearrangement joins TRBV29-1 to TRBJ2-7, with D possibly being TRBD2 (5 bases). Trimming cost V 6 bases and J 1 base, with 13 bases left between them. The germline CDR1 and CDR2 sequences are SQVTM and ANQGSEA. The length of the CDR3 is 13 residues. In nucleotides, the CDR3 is TGCAGCGTATTGAACGGGAAGTCCTACGAGCAGTACTTC. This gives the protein CSVLNGKSYEQYF.

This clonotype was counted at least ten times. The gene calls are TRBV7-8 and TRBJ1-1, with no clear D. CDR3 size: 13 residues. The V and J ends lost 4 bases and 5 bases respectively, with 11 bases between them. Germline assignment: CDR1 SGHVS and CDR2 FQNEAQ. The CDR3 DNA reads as TGTGCCAGCAGCTCCCTCTTTGGGACTGAAGCTTTCTTT. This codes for CASSSLFGTEAFF.

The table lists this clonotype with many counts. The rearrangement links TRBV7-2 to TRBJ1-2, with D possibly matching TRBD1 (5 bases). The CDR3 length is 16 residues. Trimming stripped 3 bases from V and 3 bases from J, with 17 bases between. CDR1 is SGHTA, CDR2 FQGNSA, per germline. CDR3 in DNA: TGTGCCAGCAGCTTGGGAAACTTGGGAGGGGACTATGGCTACACCTTC. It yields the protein CASSLGNLGGDYGYTF.

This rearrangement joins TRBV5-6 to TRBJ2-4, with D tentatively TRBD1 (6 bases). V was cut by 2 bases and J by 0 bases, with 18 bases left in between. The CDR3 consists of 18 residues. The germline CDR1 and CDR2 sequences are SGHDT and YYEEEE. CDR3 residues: CASSFRWDGGLAKNIQYF. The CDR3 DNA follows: TGTGCCAGCAGCTTCCGCTGGGATGGGGGCTTAGCCAAAAACATTCAGTACTTC.

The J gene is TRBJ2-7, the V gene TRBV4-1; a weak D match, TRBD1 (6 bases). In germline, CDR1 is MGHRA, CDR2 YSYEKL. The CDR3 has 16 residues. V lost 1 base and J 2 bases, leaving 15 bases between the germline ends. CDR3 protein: CASSQGPDRPTYEQYF. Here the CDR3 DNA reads TGCGCCAGCAGCCAAGGCCCGGACAGACCGACCTACGAGCAGTACTTC.

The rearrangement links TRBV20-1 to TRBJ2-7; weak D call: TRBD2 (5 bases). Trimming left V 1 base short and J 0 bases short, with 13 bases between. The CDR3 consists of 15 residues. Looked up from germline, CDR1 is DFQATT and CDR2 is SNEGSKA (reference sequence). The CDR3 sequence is CSARADLQNSYEQYF. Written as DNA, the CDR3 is TGCAGTGCTAGAGCGGACTTACAAAACTCCTACGAGCAGTACTTC.